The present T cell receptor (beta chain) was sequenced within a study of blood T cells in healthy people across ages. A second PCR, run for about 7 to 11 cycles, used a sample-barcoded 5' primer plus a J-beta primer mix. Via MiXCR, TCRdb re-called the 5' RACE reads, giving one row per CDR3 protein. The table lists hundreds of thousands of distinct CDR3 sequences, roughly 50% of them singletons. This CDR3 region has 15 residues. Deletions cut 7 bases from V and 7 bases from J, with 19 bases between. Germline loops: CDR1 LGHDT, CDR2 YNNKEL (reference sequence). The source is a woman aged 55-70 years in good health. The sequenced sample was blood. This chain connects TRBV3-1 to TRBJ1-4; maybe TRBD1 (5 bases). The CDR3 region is CASKRQGSKGEKLFF. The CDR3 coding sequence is TGTGCCAGCAAGCGGCAGGGATCGAAGGGTGAAAAACTGTTTTTT.